This T cell receptor beta chain was observed in a study of T cell responses to AZD1222 COVID-19 vaccine. Study outcomes and limitations: Repertoire sampling occurred only after the peak T cell response. As reported, nearly half of all spike-specific TCRs target variant regions that are unmutated.

Comments on this clone: Its antigen is as yet unknown. Other DNA sequences in this sample translate to the same CDR3.

The data were produced by immunoSEQ multiplex PCR, yet TCRdb's version contains in-frame clones alone and is incomplete. The data show approximately 84,000 clones, 89% seen once. Sequenced here: peripheral blood, sampled on day 0 of AZD1222 vaccination. The TCR sequence derives from an adult in good health.

CDR3 bases: TGTGCCAGCTCACCCTCTGGCGGGAACACTGAAGCTTTCTTT. Its protein product is CASSPSGGNTEAFF. V gene TRBV18 combines with J gene TRBJ1-1; D is uncertain. Germline loops: CDR1 KGHSH, CDR2 LQKENI. The CDR3 covers 14 residues. V lost 3 bases, J lost 1 base, and 9 bases lay in between.